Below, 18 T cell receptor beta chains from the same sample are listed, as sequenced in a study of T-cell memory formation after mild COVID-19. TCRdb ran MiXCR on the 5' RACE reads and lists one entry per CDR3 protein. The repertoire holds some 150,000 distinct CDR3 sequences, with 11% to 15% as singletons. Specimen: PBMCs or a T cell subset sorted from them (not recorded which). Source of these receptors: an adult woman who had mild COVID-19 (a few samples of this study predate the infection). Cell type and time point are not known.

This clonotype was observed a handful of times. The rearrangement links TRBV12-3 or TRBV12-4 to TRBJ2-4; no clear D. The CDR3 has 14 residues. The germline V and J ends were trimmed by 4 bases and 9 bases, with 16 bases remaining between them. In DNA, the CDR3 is TGTGCCAGCAGTTCGGACGGATATCTGGGCATTCAGTACTTC. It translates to CASSSDGYLGIQYF.

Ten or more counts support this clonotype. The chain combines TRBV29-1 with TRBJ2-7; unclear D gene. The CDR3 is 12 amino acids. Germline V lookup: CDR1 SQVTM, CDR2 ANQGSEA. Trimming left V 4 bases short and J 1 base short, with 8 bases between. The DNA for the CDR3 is TGCAGCGTTGGTCATGGGTCCTACGAGCAGTACTTC. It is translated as CSVGHGSYEQYF.

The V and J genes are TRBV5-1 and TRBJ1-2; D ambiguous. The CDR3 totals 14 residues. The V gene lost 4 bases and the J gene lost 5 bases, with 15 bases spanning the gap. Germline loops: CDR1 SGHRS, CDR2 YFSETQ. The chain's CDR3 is CASSGSLQDYGYTF. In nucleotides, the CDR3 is TGCGCCAGCAGCGGATCGTTGCAGGATTATGGCTACACCTTC.

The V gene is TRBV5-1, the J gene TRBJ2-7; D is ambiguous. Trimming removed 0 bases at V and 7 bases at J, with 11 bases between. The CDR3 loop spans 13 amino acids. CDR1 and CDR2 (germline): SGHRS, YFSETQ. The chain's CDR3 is CASSLVVGWEQYF. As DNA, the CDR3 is TGCGCCAGCAGCTTGGTAGTGGGCTGGGAGCAGTACTTC.

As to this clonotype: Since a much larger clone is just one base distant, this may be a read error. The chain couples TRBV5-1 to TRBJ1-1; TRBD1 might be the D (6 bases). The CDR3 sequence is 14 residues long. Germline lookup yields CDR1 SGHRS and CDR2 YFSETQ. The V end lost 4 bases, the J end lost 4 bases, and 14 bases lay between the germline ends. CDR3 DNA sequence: TGCGCCAGCAGCCACAATCTAGGGGGCACTGAAGCTTTCTTT. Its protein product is CASSHNLGGTEAFF.

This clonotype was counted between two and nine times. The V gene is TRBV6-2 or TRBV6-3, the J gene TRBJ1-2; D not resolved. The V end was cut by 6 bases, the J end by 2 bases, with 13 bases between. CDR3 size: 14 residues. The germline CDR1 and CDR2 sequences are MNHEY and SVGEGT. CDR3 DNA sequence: TGTGCCAGCAGCTCGACGGTTTGGAACTATGGCTACACCTTC. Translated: CASSSTVWNYGYTF.

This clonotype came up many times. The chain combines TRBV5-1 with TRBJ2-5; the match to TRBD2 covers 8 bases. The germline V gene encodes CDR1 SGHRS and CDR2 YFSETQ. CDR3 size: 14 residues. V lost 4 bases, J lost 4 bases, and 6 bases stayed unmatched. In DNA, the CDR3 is TGCGCCAGCAGCCCCGGGAGGGGAGGAGAGACCCAGTACTTC. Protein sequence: CASSPGRGGETQYF.

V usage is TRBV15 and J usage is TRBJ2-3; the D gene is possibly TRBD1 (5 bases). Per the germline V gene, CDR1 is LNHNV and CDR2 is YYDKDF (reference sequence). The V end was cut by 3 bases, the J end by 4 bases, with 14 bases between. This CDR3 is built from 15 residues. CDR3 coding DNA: TGTGCCACCAGCAGGAAGGGGTGGGTTTCAGATACGCAGTATTTT. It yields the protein CATSRKGWVSDTQYF.

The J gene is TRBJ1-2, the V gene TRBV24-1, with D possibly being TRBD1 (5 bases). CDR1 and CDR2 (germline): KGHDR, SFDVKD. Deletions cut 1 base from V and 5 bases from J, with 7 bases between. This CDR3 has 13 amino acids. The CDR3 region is CATSDFGGYGYTF. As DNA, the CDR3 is TGTGCCACCAGTGATTTCGGGGGGTATGGCTACACCTTC.

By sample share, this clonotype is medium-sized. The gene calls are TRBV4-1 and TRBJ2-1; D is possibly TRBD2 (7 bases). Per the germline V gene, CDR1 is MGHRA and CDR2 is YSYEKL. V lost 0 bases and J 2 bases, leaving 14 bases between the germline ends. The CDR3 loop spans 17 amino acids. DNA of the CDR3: TGCGCCAGCAGCCAAGATGGAACGGGGGGCCCCTACAATGAGCAGTTCTTC. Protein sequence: CASSQDGTGGPYNEQFF.

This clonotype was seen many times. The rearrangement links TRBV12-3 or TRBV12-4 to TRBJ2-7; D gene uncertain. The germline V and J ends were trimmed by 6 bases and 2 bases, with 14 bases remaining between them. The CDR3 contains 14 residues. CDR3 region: CASSYLGPTYEQYF. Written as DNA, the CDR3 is TGTGCCAGCAGCTACCTAGGGCCCACCTACGAGCAGTACTTC.

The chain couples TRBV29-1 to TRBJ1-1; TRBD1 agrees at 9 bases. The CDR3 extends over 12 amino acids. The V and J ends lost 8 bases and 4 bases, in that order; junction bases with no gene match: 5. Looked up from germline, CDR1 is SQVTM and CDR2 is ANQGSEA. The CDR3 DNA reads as TGCAGCATTGGACAGGGGAGCACTGAAGCTTTCTTT. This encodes CSIGQGSTEAFF. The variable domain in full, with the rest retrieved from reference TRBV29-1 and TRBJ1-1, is SAVISQKPSRDICQRGTSLTIQCQVDSQVTMMFWYRQQPGQSLTLIATANQGSEATYESGFVIDKFPISRPNLTFSTLTVSNMSPEDSSIYLCSIGQGSTEAFFGQGTRLTVV.

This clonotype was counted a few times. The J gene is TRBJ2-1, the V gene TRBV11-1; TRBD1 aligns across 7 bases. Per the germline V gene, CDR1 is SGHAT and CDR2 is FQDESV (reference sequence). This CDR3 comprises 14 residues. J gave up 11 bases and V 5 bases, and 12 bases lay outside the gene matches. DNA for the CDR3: TGTGCCAGCAGCCCCTGGACAGGCCCCTTCCAGCAGTTCTTC. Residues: CASSPWTGPFQQFF.

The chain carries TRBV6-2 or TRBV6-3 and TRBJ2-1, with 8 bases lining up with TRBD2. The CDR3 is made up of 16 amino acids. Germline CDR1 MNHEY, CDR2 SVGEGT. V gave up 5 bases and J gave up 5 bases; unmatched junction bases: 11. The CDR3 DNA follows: TGTGCCAGCAGTCGCCTAAGCGGGAGTTTCGACAATGAGCAGTTCTTC. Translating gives CASSRLSGSFDNEQFF.

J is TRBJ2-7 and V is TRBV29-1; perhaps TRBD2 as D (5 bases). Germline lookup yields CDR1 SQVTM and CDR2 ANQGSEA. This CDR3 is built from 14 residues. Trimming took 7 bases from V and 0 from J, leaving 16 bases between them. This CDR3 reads CSGAAAWDSYEQYF. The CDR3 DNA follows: TGCAGCGGAGCAGCGGCCTGGGACTCCTACGAGCAGTACTTC.

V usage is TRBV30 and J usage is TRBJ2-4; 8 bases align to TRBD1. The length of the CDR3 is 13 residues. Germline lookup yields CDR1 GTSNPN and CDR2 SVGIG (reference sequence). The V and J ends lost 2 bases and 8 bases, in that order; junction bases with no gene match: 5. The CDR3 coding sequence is TGTGCCTGGAGTCCGGACAGGGATTACATTCAGTACTTC. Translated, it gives CAWSPDRDYIQYF.

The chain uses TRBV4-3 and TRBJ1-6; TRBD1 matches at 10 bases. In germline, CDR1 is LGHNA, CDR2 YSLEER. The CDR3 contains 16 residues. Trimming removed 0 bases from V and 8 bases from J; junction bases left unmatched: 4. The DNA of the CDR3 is TGCGCCAGCAGCCAAGACGGGGACAGGGGTTATTCACCCCTCCACTTT. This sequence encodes CASSQDGDRGYSPLHF.

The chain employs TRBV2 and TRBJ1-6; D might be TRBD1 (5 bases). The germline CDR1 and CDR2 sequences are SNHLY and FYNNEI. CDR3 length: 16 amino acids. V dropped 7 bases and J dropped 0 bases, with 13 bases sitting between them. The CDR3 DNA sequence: TGTGCCAGCACTGAGTCAGGGAGCTCCTATAATTCACCCCTCCACTTT. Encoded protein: CASTESGSSYNSPLHF.